Listed here are 6 T cell receptor beta chains from one sample, sequenced in a study of neurological immune-mediated disorders. TCRdb recomputed calls from the 5' RACE reads with MiXCR, one row per CDR3 protein. The sample consists of roughly 80,000 distinct CDR3 sequences, approximately 17% of them appearing once. The sequencing sample was made of PBMCs. These receptor sequences come from a woman between 35 and 50 years old in good health.

This clonotype showed up many times. The gene calls are TRBV12-3 or TRBV12-4 and TRBJ2-5; 7 bases match TRBD1. Trimming took 5 bases from V and 4 from J; bases not matched to a gene: 10. The CDR3 contains 15 residues. The CDR3 nucleotides are TGTGCCAGCAGTCCCCTGGGGGACAGCGGAGAGACCCAGTACTTC. Protein product: CASSPLGDSGETQYF.

This clonotype was counted ten times or more. This chain joins TRBV5-1 and TRBJ1-2, with D uncertain. This CDR3 region has 15 residues. With 0 bases removed from V and 5 bases from J, the gap between germline ends came to 14 bases. Germline loops: CDR1 SGHRS, CDR2 YFSETQ. The CDR3 sequence: CASSLGVEGVYGYTF. In DNA, the CDR3 is TGCGCCAGCAGCTTGGGCGTGGAAGGAGTATATGGCTACACCTTC.

The CDR3: CASRGTEGVEIGNQPQHF. CDR3 in DNA: TGTGCCAGCAGGGGGACAGAAGGTGTCGAAATAGGCAATCAGCCCCAGCATTTT. The chain combines TRBV2 with TRBJ1-5; 7 bases agree with TRBD1. Germline trimming cut 6 bases from V and 2 bases from J; bases unmatched to any gene: 16. Germline CDR1 and CDR2: SNHLY and FYNNEI. The CDR3 length is 18 residues.

This clonotype was seen repeatedly, ten times or more. CDR3 coding DNA: TGCGCCAGCAGCTTGTCCGGGGGGAACACAGATACGCAGTATTTT. Encoded protein: CASSLSGGNTDTQYF. This sequence joins TRBV5-1 and TRBJ2-3; TRBD2 agrees at 7 bases. Per germline, CDR1 SGHRS and CDR2 YFSETQ. Trimming cost V 1 base and J 2 bases; bases outside gene matches: 4. The CDR3 length is 15 residues.

This clonotype was picked up many times. V usage is TRBV2 and J usage is TRBJ1-3; D remains unclear. This CDR3 has 14 amino acids. Germline CDR1 is SNHLY and CDR2 is FYNNEI. With 5 bases removed from V and 1 base from J, the gap between germline ends came to 9 bases. DNA for the CDR3: TGTGCCAGCAGTCCGCGCTCATCTGGAAACACCATATATTTT. Translating gives CASSPRSSGNTIYF.

The rearrangement uses TRBV12-5 and TRBJ2-7; D may be TRBD1 or TRBD2 (5 bases each). With 6 bases removed from V and 3 bases from J, the gap between germline ends came to 15 bases. Germline CDR1 is LGHNT and CDR2 is FRNRAP. The CDR3 sequence is 14 residues long. As DNA, the CDR3 is TGTGCTAGTGGCCCTAGTAGGGGAGACTACGAGCAGTACTTC. Amino acids: CASGPSRGDYEQYF.